This passage covers 6 T cell receptor beta chains from one sample sequenced in a study of T cell changes during pregnancy in multiple sclerosis. Only in-frame clones appear in the TCRdb table, and some are missing; sequencing was by immunoSEQ multiplex PCR. The sample includes 39,000 or so clones, roughly 91% of them seen just once. The source material was CD4+ T cells from peripheral blood mononuclear cells, sampled after pregnancy. These receptors were taken from a female donor in good health, enrolled as a control in a pregnancy study.

This clone was counted between two and nine times. The chain links TRBV5-6 to TRBJ1-1; D not resolved. This CDR3 is 14 amino acids long. In germline, CDR1 is SGHDT, CDR2 YYEEEE. Trimming left V 9 bases short and J 5 bases short, with 20 bases between. The CDR3 is CATNRESAQTEAFF. The CDR3, as DNA: TGTGCCACCAATCGGGAGTCCGCCCAAACTGAAGCTTTCTTT.

The CDR3 spells CAISPGVEGWQPQHF. The CDR3, as DNA: TGTGCCATCAGTCCTGGGGTGGAGGGGTGGCAGCCCCAGCATTTT. The rearrangement links TRBV10-3 to TRBJ1-5; TRBD1 might be the D (5 bases). V was pared by 5 bases and J by 7 bases, with 18 bases between. Germline V lookup: CDR1 ENHRY, CDR2 SYGVKD. The CDR3 loop spans 15 amino acids.

The J gene is TRBJ2-1, the V gene TRBV14, with D uncertain. Germline values: CDR1 SGHDN, CDR2 FVKESK. The CDR3 extends over 16 amino acids. V dropped 0 bases and J dropped 0 bases, with 9 bases sitting between them. CDR3 DNA sequence: TGTGCCAGCAGCCAAGATGATCGGTACTCCTACAATGAGCAGTTCTTC. Residues: CASSQDDRYSYNEQFF.

The chain recombines TRBV11-2 with TRBJ2-5; TRBD1 aligns across 12 bases. The germline CDR1 and CDR2 sequences are SGHAT and FQNNGV. V lost 4 bases and J lost 5; bases outside the gene matches: 5. The CDR3 contains 15 residues. Written as DNA, the CDR3 is TGTGCCAGCAGCTCAGGGACAGGGGGCCCCGAGACCCAGTACTTC. Its protein product is CASSSGTGGPETQYF.

This clone was seen a handful of times. The chain is built from TRBV27 and TRBJ1-2; D gene uncertain. Germline CDR1 reads MNHEY; CDR2 reads SMNVEV (reference sequence). The CDR3 length is 15 residues. Trimming cost V 5 bases and J 5 bases, with 18 bases left between them. CDR3 nucleotide sequence: TGTGCCAGCAGTCAAATCTCAGGCGCTCGATATGGCTACACCTTC. Translated, it gives CASSQISGARYGYTF.

J is TRBJ1-4 and V is TRBV30, with a possible D match to TRBD1 (6 bases). This CDR3 comprises 15 residues. The ends were cut back, 0 bases at V and 4 bases at J, with 12 bases in the middle. Germline values: CDR1 GTSNPN, CDR2 SVGIG (reference sequence). The CDR3 reads CAWSVWGQSNEKLFF. The CDR3 DNA follows: TGTGCCTGGAGTGTATGGGGGCAGAGTAATGAAAAACTGTTTTTT.